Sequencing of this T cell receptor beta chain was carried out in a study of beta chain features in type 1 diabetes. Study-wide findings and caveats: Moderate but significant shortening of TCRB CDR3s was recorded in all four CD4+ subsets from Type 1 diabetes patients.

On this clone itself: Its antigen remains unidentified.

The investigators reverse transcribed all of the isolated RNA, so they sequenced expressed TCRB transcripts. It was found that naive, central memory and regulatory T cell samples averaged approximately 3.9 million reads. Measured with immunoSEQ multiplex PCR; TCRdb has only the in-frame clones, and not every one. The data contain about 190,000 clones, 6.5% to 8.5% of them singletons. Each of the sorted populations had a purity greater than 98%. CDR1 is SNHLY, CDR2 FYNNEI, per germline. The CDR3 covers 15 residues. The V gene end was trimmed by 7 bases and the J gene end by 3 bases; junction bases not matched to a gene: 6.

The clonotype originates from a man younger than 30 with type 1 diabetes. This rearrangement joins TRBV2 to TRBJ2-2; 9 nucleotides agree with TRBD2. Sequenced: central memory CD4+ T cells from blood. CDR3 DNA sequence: TGTGCCAGCACTGGCGGGAGGGCCTACACCGGGGAGCTGTTTTTT. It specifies CASTGGRAYTGELFF.